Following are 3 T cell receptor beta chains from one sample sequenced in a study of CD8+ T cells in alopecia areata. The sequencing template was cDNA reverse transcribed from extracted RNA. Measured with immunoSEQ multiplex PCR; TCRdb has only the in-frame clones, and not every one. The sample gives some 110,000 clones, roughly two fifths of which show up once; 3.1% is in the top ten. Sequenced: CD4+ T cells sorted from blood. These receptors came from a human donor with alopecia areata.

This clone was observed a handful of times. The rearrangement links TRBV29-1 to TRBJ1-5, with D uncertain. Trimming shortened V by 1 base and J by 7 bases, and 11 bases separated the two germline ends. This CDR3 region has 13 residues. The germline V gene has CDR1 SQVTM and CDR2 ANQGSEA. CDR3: CSVEVGGFQPQHF. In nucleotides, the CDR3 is TGCAGCGTTGAAGTAGGTGGCTTCCAGCCCCAGCATTTT.

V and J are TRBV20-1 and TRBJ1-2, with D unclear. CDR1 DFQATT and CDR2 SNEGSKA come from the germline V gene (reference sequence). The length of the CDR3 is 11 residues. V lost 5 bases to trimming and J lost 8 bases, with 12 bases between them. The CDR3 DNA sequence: TGCAGTGCTGGGGAAAACGGCGGCTACACCTTC. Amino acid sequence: CSAGENGGYTF.

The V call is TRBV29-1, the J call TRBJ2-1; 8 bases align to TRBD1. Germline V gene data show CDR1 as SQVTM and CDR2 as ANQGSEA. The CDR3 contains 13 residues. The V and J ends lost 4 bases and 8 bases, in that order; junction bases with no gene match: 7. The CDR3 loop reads CSVVRQGSDEQFF. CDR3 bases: TGCAGCGTTGTAAGACAGGGGAGTGATGAGCAGTTCTTC.